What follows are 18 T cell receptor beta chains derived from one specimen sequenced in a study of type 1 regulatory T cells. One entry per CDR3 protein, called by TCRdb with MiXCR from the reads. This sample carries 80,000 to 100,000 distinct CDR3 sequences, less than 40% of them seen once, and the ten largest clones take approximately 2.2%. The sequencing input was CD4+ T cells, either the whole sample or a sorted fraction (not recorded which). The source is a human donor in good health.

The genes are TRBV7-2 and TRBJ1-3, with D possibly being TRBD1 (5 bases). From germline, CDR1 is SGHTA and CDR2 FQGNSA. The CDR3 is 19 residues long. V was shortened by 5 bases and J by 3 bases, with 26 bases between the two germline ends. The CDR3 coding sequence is TGTACCAGCAGCCAAGACTCTTTTCAGGGCCCTCTGGGTGGAAACACCATATATTTT. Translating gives CTSSQDSFQGPLGGNTIYF.

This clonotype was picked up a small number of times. Written as DNA, the CDR3 is TGCAGCCTAGCCGACGGGCGAAGCAATCAGCCCCAGCATTTT. This gives the protein CSLADGRSNQPQHF. The chain joins TRBV20-1 to TRBJ1-5; D not resolved. In germline, CDR1 is DFQATT, CDR2 SNEGSKA (reference sequence). The CDR3 loop spans 14 amino acids.

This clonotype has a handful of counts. CDR3 in amino acids: CSARDLREETQYF. The CDR3 nucleotides are TGCAGTGCTAGAGATTTGCGGGAGGAGACCCAGTACTTC. The chain couples TRBV20-1 to TRBJ2-5; TRBD2 matches 7 bases. Germline CDR1 reads DFQATT; CDR2 reads SNEGSKA (reference sequence). V lost 0 bases, J lost 5 bases, and 3 bases stayed unmatched. CDR3 length: 13 residues.

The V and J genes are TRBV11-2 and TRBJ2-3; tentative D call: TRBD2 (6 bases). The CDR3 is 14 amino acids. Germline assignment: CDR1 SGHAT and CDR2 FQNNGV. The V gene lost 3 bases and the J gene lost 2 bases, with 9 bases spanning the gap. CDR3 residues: CASSLTSSTDTQYF. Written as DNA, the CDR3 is TGTGCCAGCAGCTTGACTAGTTCCACAGATACGCAGTATTTT.

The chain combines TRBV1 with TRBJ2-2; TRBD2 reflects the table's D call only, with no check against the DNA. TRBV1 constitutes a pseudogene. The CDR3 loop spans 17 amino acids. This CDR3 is CTSSQGEGGRETGELFF. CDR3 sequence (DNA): TGCACCAGCAGCCAAGGGGAAGGCGGGAGGGAAACCGGGGAGCTGTTTTTT.

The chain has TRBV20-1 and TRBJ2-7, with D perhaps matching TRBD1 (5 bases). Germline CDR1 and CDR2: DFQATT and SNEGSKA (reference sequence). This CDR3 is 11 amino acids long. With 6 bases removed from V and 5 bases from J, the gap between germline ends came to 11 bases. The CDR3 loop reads CSASRADEQYF. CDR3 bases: TGCAGTGCCAGCAGGGCCGACGAGCAGTACTTC.

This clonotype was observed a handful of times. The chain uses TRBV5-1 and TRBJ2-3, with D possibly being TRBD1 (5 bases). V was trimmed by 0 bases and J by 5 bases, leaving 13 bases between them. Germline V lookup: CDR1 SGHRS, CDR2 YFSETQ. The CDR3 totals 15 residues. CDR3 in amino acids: CASSLEGVPVDTQYF. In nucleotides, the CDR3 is TGCGCCAGCAGCTTGGAAGGGGTTCCGGTAGATACGCAGTATTTT.

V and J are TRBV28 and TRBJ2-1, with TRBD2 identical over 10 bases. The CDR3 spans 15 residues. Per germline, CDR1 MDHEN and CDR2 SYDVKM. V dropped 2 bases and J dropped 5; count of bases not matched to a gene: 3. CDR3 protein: CASSLSTSGDNEQFF. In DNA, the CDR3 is TGTGCCAGCAGTTTAAGTACTAGCGGGGACAATGAGCAGTTCTTC.

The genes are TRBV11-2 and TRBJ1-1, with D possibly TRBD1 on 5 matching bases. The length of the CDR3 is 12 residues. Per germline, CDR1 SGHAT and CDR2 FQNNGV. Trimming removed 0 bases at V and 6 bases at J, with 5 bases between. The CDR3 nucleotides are TGTGCCAGCAGCTTAGAGACAGCTGAAGCTTTCTTT. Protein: CASSLETAEAFF.

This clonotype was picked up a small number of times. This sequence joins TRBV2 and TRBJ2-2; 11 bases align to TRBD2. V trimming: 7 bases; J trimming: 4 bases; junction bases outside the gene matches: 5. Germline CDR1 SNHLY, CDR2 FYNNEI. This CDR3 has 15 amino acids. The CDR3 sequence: CASTTSGIGTGELFF. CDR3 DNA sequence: TGTGCCAGCACGACTAGCGGGATAGGCACCGGGGAGCTGTTTTTT.

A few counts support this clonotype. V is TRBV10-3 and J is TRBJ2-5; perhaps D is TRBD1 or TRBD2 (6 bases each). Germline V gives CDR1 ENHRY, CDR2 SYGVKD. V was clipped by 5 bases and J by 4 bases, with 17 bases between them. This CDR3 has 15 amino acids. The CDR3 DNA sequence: TGTGCCATCAGTTACGCGACCGGGGGCTTAGAGACCCAGTACTTC. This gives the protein CAISYATGGLETQYF.

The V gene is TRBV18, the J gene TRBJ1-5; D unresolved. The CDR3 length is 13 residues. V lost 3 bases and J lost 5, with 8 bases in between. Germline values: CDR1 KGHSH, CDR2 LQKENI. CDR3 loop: CASSPDIDQPQHF. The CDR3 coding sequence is TGTGCCAGCTCACCTGATATCGATCAGCCCCAGCATTTT.

This chain's CDR3 is CATSRDQTDYGYTF. The CDR3, as DNA: TGTGCCACCAGCAGAGATCAGACGGACTATGGCTACACCTTC. V usage is TRBV15 and J usage is TRBJ1-2; D remains unclear. The length of the CDR3 is 14 residues. The germline CDR1 and CDR2 sequences are LNHNV and YYDKDF (reference sequence). V was pared by 0 bases and J by 3 bases, with 8 bases between.

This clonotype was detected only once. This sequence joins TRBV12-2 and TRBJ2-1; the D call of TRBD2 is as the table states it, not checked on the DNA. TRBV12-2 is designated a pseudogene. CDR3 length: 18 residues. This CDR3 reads CASRPLGSGSTKNGEQFF. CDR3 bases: TGTGCAAGTCGCCCGCTGGGGAGCGGGAGTACAAAAAACGGTGAGCAGTTCTTC.

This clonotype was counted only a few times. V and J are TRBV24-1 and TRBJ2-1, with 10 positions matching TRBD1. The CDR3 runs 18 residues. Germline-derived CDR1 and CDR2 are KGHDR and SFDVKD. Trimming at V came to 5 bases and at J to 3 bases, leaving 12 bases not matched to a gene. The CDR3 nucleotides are TGTGCCACCAGTGTAAGCTTTAGCGGACAGGGGGTCTACAATGAGCAGTTCTTC. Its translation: CATSVSFSGQGVYNEQFF.

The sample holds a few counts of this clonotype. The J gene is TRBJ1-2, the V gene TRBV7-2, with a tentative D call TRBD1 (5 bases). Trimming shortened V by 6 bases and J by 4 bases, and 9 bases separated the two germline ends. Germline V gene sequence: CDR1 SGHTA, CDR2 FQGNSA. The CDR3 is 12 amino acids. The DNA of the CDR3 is TGTGCCAGCAGTCAGGGAGCCTATGGCTACACCTTC. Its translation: CASSQGAYGYTF.

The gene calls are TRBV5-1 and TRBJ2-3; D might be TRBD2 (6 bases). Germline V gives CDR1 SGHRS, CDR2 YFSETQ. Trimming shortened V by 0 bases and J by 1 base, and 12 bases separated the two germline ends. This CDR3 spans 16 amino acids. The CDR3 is CASSLDQRVGTDTQYF. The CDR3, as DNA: TGCGCCAGCAGCTTGGATCAGCGGGTCGGCACAGATACGCAGTATTTT. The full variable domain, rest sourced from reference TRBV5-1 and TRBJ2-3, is KAGVTQTPRYLIKTRGQQVTLSCSPISGHRSVSWYQQTPGQGLQFLFEYFSETQRNKGNFPGRFSGRQFSNSRSEMNVSTLELGDSALYLCASSLDQRVGTDTQYFGPGTRLTVL.

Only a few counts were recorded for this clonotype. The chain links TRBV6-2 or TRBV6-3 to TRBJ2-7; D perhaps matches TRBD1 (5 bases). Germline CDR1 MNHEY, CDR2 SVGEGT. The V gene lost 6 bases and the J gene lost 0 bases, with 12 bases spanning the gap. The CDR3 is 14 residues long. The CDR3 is CASRSRVFSYEQYF. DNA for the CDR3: TGTGCCAGCAGGAGCAGGGTATTCTCCTACGAGCAGTACTTC.